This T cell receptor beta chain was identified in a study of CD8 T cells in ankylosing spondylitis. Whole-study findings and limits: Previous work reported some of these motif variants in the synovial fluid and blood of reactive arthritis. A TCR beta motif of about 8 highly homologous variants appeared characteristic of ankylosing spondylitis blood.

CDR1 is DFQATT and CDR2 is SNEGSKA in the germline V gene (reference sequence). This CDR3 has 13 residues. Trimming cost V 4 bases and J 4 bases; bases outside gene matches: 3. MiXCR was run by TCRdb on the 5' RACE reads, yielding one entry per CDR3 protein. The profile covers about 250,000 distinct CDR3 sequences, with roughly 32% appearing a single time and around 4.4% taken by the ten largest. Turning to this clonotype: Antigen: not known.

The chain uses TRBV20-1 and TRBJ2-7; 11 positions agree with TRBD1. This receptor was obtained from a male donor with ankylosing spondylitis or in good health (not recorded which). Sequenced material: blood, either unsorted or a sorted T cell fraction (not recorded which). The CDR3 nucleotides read TGCAGTGCTATAGGGACAGGGGGGTACGAGCAGTACTTC. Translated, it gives CSAIGTGGYEQYF.